The rows below give T cell receptor beta chains drawn from one sample of a study of control samples from healthy donors and cancer patients. The protocol was immunoSEQ multiplex PCR, while the TCRdb copy is restricted to in-frame clones and leaves out a portion. This sample has some 90,000 clones, with approximately 93% found just once. Material: blood. These receptors were collected from a woman younger than 45 in good health. CDR3s include the opening cysteine and the closing phenylalanine or tryptophan.

cdr3_aa j_call v_call
CASSLMAVRGTDTQYF TRBJ2-3 TRBV13
CASSKDRRYNEQFF TRBJ2-1 TRBV3-1/TRBV3-2
CASSLMEGRIQETQYF TRBJ2-5 TRBV7-8
CASSEYGQGRTQYF TRBJ2-7 TRBV10-1
CASRPSVETQYF TRBJ2-5 TRBV12-2
CASSYGTGGGYTF TRBJ1-2 TRBV6-5
CASSYSSGSPLHF TRBJ1-6 TRBV6-6
CASRPTGMNTEAFF TRBJ1-1 TRBV5-1
CPSRYPRGGVNEQFF TRBJ2-1 TRBV27
CASSPNSGANVLTF TRBJ2-6 TRBV3-1/TRBV3-2
CASSLRLAGDYSESYQETQYF TRBJ2-5 TRBV5-1